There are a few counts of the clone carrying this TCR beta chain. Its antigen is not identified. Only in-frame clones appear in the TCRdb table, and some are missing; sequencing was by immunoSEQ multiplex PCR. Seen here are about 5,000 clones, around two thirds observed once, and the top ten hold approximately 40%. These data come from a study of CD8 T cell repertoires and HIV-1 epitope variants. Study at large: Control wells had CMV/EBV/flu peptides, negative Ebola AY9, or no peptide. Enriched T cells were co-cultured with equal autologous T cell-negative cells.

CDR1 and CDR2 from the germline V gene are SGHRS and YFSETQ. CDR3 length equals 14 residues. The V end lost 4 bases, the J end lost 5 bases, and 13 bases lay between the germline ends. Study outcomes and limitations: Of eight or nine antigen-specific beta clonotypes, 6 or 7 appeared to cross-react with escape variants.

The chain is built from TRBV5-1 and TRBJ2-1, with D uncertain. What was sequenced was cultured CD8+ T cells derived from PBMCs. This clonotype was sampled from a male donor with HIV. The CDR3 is CASSPLDGDNEQFF. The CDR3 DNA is TGCGCCAGCAGCCCCCTCGACGGAGACAATGAGCAGTTCTTC.